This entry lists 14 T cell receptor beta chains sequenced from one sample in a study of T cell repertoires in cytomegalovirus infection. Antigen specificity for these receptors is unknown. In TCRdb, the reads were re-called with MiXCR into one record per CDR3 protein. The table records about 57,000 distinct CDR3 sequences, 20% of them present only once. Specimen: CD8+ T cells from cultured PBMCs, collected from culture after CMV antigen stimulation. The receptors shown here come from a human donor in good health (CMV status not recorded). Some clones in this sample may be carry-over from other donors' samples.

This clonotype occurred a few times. The CDR3 sequence: CASSLDRELPYF. In DNA, the CDR3 is TGTGCCAGCAGCTTAGACAGGGAGCTTCCGTACTTC. The rearrangement joins TRBV7-9 to TRBJ2-7, with D possibly matching TRBD1 (6 bases). V lost 1 base and J 12 bases, leaving 13 bases between the germline ends. Germline V gene data show CDR1 as SEHNR and CDR2 as FQNEAQ (reference sequence). CDR3 size: 12 residues. Drawing the rest from reference TRBV7-9 and TRBJ2-7, the complete variable domain is DTGVSQNPRHKITKRGQNVTFRCDPISEHNRLYWYRQTLGQGPEFLTYFQNEAQLEKSRLLSDRFSAERPKGSFSTLEIQRTEQGDSAMYLCASSLDRELPYFGPGTRLTVT.

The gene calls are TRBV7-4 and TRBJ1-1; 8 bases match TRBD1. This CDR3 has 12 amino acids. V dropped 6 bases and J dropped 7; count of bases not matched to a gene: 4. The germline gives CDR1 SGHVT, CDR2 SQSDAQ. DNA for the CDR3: TGTGCCAGCAGACAAGACAGGGGTGAAGCTTTCTTT. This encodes CASRQDRGEAFF. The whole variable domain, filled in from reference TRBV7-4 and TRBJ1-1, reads GAGVSQSPRYKVAKRGRDVALRCDSISGHVTLYWYRQTLGQGSEVLTYSQSDAQRDKSGRPSGRFSAERPERSVSTLKIQRTEQGDSAVYLCASRQDRGEAFFGQGTRLTVV.

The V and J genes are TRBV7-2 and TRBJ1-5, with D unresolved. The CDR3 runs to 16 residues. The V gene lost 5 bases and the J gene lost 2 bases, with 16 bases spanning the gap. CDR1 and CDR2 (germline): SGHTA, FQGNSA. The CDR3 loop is CASSPSMGLGNQPQHF. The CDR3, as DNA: TGTGCCAGCAGCCCTTCGATGGGGTTGGGCAATCAGCCCCAGCATTTT.

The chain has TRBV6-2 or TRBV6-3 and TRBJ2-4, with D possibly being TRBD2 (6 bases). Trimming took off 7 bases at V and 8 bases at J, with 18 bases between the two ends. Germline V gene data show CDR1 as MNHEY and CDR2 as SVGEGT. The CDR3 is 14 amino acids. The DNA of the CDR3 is TGTGCCAGCACGCAAACTCCATCGGGGGACATTCAGTACTTC. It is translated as CASTQTPSGDIQYF.

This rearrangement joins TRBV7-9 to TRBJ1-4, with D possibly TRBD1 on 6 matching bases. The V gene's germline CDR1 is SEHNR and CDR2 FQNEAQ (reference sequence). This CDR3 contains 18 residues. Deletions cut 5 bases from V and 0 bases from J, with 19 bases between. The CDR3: CASSPSAGGDATNEKLFF. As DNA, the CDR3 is TGTGCCAGCAGCCCCTCCGCGGGGGGCGATGCAACTAATGAAAAACTGTTTTTT.

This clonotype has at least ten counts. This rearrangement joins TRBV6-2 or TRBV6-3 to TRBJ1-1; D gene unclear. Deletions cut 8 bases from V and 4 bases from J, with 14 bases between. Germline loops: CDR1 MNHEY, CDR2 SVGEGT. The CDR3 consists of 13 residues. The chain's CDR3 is CASPRERGTEAFF. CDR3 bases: TGTGCCAGCCCCCGGGAAAGAGGCACTGAAGCTTTCTTT.

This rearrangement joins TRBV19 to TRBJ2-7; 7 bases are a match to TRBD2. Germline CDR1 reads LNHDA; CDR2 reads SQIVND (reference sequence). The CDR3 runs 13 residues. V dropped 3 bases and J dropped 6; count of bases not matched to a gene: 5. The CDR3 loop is CASSIGRRTEQYF. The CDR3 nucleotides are TGTGCCAGTAGTATCGGGAGGCGGACCGAGCAGTACTTC.

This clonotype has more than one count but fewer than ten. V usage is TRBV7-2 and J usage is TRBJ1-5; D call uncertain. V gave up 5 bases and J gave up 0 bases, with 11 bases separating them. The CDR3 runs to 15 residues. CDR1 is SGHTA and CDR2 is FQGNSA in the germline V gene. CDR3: CASSTRSNSNQPQHF. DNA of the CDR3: TGTGCCAGCAGCACCCGGAGCAATAGCAATCAGCCCCAGCATTTT.

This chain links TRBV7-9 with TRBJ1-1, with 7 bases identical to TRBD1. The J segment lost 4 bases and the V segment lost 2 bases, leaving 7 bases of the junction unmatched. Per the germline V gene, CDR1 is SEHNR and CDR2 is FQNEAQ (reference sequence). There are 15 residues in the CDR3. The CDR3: CASSLPRTGGTEAFF. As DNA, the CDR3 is TGTGCCAGCAGCTTACCACGGACAGGTGGCACTGAAGCTTTCTTT.

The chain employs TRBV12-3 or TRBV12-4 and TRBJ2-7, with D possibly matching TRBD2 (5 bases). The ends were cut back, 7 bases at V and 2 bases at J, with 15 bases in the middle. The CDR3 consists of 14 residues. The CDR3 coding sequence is TGTGCCAGCATCAGTAAGGACTTCCCCTACGAGCAGTACTTC. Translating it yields CASISKDFPYEQYF.

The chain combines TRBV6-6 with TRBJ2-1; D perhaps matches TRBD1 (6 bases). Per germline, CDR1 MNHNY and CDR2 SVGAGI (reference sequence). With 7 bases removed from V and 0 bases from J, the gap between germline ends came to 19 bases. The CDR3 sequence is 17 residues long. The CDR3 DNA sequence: TGTGCCAGCACCTCTCGGGACACCCCGAGCTCCTACAATGAGCAGTTCTTC. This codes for CASTSRDTPSSYNEQFF.

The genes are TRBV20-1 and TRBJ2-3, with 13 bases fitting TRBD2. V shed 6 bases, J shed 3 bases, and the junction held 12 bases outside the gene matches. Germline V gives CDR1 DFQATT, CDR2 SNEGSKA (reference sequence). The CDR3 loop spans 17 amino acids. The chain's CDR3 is CSAPGLAGARGTDTQYF. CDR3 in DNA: TGCAGTGCACCCGGACTAGCGGGGGCTCGGGGTACAGATACGCAGTATTTT.

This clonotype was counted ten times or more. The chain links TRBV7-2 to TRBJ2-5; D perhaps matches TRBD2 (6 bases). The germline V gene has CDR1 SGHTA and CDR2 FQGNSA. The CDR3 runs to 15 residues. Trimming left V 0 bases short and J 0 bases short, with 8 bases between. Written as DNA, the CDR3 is TGTGCCAGCAGCTTAGCGGGGGGTTACCAAGAGACCCAGTACTTC. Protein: CASSLAGGYQETQYF.

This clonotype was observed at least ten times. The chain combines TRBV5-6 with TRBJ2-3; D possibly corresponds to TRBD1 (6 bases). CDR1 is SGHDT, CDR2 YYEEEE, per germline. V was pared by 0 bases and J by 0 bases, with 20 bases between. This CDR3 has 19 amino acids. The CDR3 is CASSLDVDRRFLSTDTQYF. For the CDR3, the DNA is TGTGCCAGCAGCTTGGATGTTGACAGGCGATTCTTAAGCACAGATACGCAGTATTTT.